This T cell receptor beta chain is from a study of cytomegalovirus exposure and HLA in healthy donors. Study details: The approximately 120 validation repertoires used the same platform as the 500 to 700 first-cohort repertoires, a later analysis reported.

Clones were read by immunoSEQ multiplex PCR, and TCRdb kept only the in-frame ones, dropping some. The data show 200,000 to 250,000 clones, approximately 88% seen once. Study-wide results and limits: In vitro, a few CMV-associated chains proved specific for CMV antigens. Many donors carried some public TCRs, although rarity characterized most TCR sequences.

For this clone: Its antigen is unidentified.

The origin of this receptor is a woman aged 25 to 45 in good health and CMV-seropositive. Sequencing input: PBMCs.

The CDR3 DNA follows: TGTGCCAGTAGTTCCGGGGTGGCAAAGGAGACCCAGTACTTC. Translation: CASSSGVAKETQYF. The J gene is TRBJ2-5, the V gene TRBV19; a weak D match, TRBD2 (5 bases). With 5 bases removed from V and 5 bases from J, the gap between germline ends came to 15 bases. Germline V lookup: CDR1 LNHDA, CDR2 SQIVND (reference sequence). This CDR3 region has 14 residues.